This paragraph covers one T cell receptor beta chain sequence. Its antigen is not known. Trimming left V 3 bases short and J 8 bases short, with 16 bases between. The CDR3 runs to 14 residues. Germline V gene sequence: CDR1 SGHTA, CDR2 FQGNSA. The sample belongs to a study of cytomegalovirus exposure and HLA in healthy donors. General study points: In vitro testing confirmed a few CMV-associated chains as specific for CMV antigens. Common viral pathogens (according to a later analysis) appeared linked to several of the most significant clusters.

The PCR was carried out with 60 Vbeta primers and 13 Jbeta primers. The assay was immunoSEQ multiplex PCR, and TCRdb's table has in-frame clones only and misses some. The sample yields under 110,000 clones, roughly three quarters seen once. Sequencing was carried out using PBMCs. The chain has TRBV7-2 and TRBJ1-2, with unresolved D. This receptor was identified in a man aged 35-49 years in good health and CMV-seronegative. CDR3 in DNA: TGTGCCAGCAGCTTCAAAGCAGCGGGTAGGGGCTACACCTTC. It translates to CASSFKAAGRGYTF.